One and the same sample provided the 21 T cell receptor beta chains below, sequenced in a study of neurological immune-mediated disorders (dated by TCRdb to between 2018 and 2020). Libraries came from 5' RACE. Instrument on record: Illumina HiSeq 2500. Through fastp at Q25 and MiXCR, TCRdb rebuilt clones from the public reads, retaining in-frame beta chains. Identical CDR3 protein sequences are pooled into one entry, listed with their most common genes and DNA. This sample holds about 18,000 distinct CDR3 sequences; roughly 10% were observed only once. Around 30% of the sample is held by the ten biggest clonotypes. Source material: CD8+ T cells from blood. The receptors stem from a woman aged 45-65 years in good health.

This clonotype was seen many times. V gene TRBV5-1 combines with J gene TRBJ2-7, with D possibly being TRBD1 (5 bases). Germline assignment: CDR1 SGHRS and CDR2 YFSETQ. Trimming left V 3 bases short and J 5 bases short, with 12 bases between. The CDR3 contains 13 residues. This CDR3 is CASSWTPDDEQYF. The CDR3 DNA follows: TGCGCCAGCAGCTGGACACCTGATGACGAGCAGTACTTC.

The CDR3 loop is CASSYRTSGTYNEQFF. The CDR3 DNA is TGTGCCAGCAGTTACCGGACTAGCGGAACCTACAATGAGCAGTTCTTC. This rearrangement joins TRBV6-5 to TRBJ2-1; 10 bases are shared with TRBD2. The CDR3 runs 16 residues. CDR1 is MNHEY and CDR2 is SVGAGI in the germline V gene. The J segment lost 2 bases and the V segment lost 2 bases, leaving 3 bases of the junction unmatched.

This clonotype has ten or more counts. The chain has TRBV28 and TRBJ2-7, with 12 bases matching TRBD2. Germline V CDR1 and CDR2: MDHEN, SYDVKM. Trimming took 3 bases from V and 5 from J; bases not matched to a gene: 8. This CDR3 region has 16 residues. Here the CDR3 reads CASSLLGLAGRDEQYF. The CDR3 region has the DNA TGTGCCAGCAGTTTGCTAGGACTAGCGGGGAGAGACGAGCAGTACTTC. The full variable domain, with the rest looked up from reference TRBV28 and TRBJ2-7, is DVKVTQSSRYLVKRTGEKVFLECVQDMDHENMFWYRQDPGLGLRLIYFSYDVKMKEKGDIPEGYSVSREKKERFSLILESASTNQTSMYLCASSLLGLAGRDEQYFGPGTRLTVT.

This clonotype was observed many times. This sequence joins TRBV6-5 and TRBJ2-1; D is unclear. CDR1 and CDR2 from the germline V gene are MNHEY and SVGAGI. The CDR3 totals 13 residues. Trimming stripped 5 bases from V and 5 bases from J, with 10 bases between. CDR3 DNA: TGTGCCAGCAGTATTGGGTGGGACAATGAGCAGTTCTTC. Protein sequence: CASSIGWDNEQFF.

This clonotype was recorded many times. The chain recombines TRBV27 with TRBJ2-2, with D possibly matching TRBD2 (5 bases). Germline V gene lookup returns CDR1 MNHEY and CDR2 SMNVEV (reference sequence). Trimming stripped 2 bases from V and 7 bases from J, with 8 bases between. The CDR3 is made up of 13 amino acids. Here the CDR3 reads CASSLIGSGELFF. The CDR3 nucleotides read TGTGCCAGCAGTTTAATTGGGAGCGGGGAGCTGTTTTTT.

In its sample, this clonotype was seen many times. The chain is built from TRBV5-1 and TRBJ1-2; D is perhaps TRBD1 (6 bases). V was clipped by 6 bases and J by 5 bases, with 23 bases between them. From germline, CDR1 is SGHRS and CDR2 YFSETQ. The CDR3 extends over 16 amino acids. The CDR3 DNA reads as TGCGCCAGCACCGACACCACAGGGTCTCCGCCATATGGCTACACCTTC. Protein sequence: CASTDTTGSPPYGYTF. The full variable domain, with the rest looked up from reference TRBV5-1 and TRBJ1-2, is KAGVTQTPRYLIKTRGQQVTLSCSPISGHRSVSWYQQTPGQGLQFLFEYFSETQRNKGNFPGRFSGRQFSNSRSEMNVSTLELGDSALYLCASTDTTGSPPYGYTFGSGTRLTVV.

This clonotype came up many times. V usage is TRBV27 and J usage is TRBJ2-1; perhaps TRBD2 as D (7 bases). CDR1 MNHEY and CDR2 SMNVEV come from the germline V gene (reference sequence). Trimming took off 4 bases at V and 4 bases at J, with 17 bases between the two ends. The CDR3 is 16 residues long. The CDR3 is CASSWGGRFTYNEQFF. CDR3 bases: TGTGCCAGCAGTTGGGGGGGCAGATTCACTTACAATGAGCAGTTCTTC.

At least ten counts were recorded for this clonotype. V gene TRBV3-1 combines with J gene TRBJ2-3, with no clear D. Germline V gene lookup returns CDR1 LGHDT and CDR2 YNNKEL (reference sequence). CDR3 length: 14 amino acids. Trimming took 1 base from V and 3 from J, leaving 8 bases between them. This chain's CDR3 is CASSQVYSTDTQYF. CDR3 bases: TGTGCCAGCAGCCAAGTCTACAGTACAGATACGCAGTATTTT.

The chain is built from TRBV9 and TRBJ2-7; D gene ambiguous. Germline V gene data show CDR1 as SGDLS and CDR2 as YYNGEE. The CDR3 contains 12 residues. V was pared by 4 bases and J by 2 bases, with 7 bases between. The CDR3 region has the DNA TGTGCCAGCAGCCCGCCTCCCTACGAGCAGTACTTC. This sequence encodes CASSPPPYEQYF.

This clonotype was recorded many times. The V call is TRBV7-2, the J call TRBJ2-7; the D is unclear. Between the trimmed V and J ends, which lost 5 bases and 4 bases, there was a span of 12 bases. Germline loops: CDR1 SGHTA, CDR2 FQGNSA. The CDR3 is made up of 13 amino acids. CDR3 DNA: TGTGCCAGCAGCGCACTCCCAATGTACGAGCAGTACTTC. This gives the protein CASSALPMYEQYF.

This clonotype was counted between two and nine times. V is TRBV21-1 and J is TRBJ2-7; TRBD2 is taken as the D call from the table, unchecked against the DNA. TRBV21-1 is labeled a pseudogene. This CDR3 has 12 residues. The chain's CDR3 is CASGPLGNEQYF. The CDR3 nucleotides are TGTGCCAGCGGGCCCCTTGGGAACGAGCAGTACTTC.

This clonotype was detected many times. CDR3 sequence (DNA): TGTGCCAGCAGCTACACCGGACTAGCGGGAGGCGATGAGCAGTTCTTC. Amino acids: CASSYTGLAGGDEQFF. This chain uses TRBV5-5 with TRBJ2-1, with 14 bases that match TRBD2. The trim removed 3 bases at V and 8 bases at J, leaving 7 bases unmatched. This CDR3 has 16 amino acids. CDR1 SGHKS and CDR2 YYEKEE come from the germline V gene (reference sequence).

This clonotype has ten or more counts. The chain recombines TRBV5-1 with TRBJ1-5; D perhaps matches TRBD1 (5 bases). Germline V gene data show CDR1 as SGHRS and CDR2 as YFSETQ. The V end lost 4 bases, the J end lost 1 base, and 12 bases lay between the germline ends. This CDR3 is 15 amino acids long. CDR3 nucleotides: TGCGCCAGCAGCCTCGGTTCAGGGAGCAATCAGCCCCAGCATTTT. Translating gives CASSLGSGSNQPQHF.

This clonotype was observed many times. V gene TRBV18 combines with J gene TRBJ2-7, with a tentative D call TRBD2 (7 bases). The length of the CDR3 is 13 residues. The germline V gene has CDR1 KGHSH and CDR2 LQKENI. V shed 6 bases and J shed 5 bases, with 14 bases lying between them. CDR3 nucleotides: TGTGCCAGCTCCCCTGGGGGGGCACACGAGCAGTACTTC. Translating it yields CASSPGGAHEQYF.

This clonotype was observed many times. This chain connects TRBV27 to TRBJ1-1; TRBD1 matches at 10 bases. CDR1 is MNHEY, CDR2 SMNVEV, per germline (reference sequence). Trimming cost V 0 bases and J 3 bases; bases outside gene matches: 4. There are 16 residues in the CDR3. CDR3 loop: CASSLSGQGRHTEAFF. The CDR3 DNA follows: TGTGCCAGCAGTTTATCGGGACAGGGGCGGCACACTGAAGCTTTCTTT.

This clonotype was observed many times. V and J are TRBV20-1 and TRBJ2-5; tentatively, D is TRBD1 or TRBD2 (5 bases each). CDR1 DFQATT and CDR2 SNEGSKA come from the germline V gene (reference sequence). CDR3 length: 15 amino acids. Trimming left V 6 bases short and J 4 bases short, with 21 bases between. CDR3 in DNA: TGCAGTGCGCCTCTGAGTTGGGGGATTAGAGAGACCCAGTACTTC. It is translated as CSAPLSWGIRETQYF.

This clonotype was picked up many times. The chain links TRBV11-2 to TRBJ2-3; D remains unclear. Germline V gene lookup returns CDR1 SGHAT and CDR2 FQNNGV. The CDR3 totals 13 residues. The V and J ends lost 7 bases and 0 bases respectively, with 8 bases between them. As DNA, the CDR3 is TGTGCCAGCATCGATCCTAGCACAGATACGCAGTATTTT. This translates into CASIDPSTDTQYF. Variable domain in full (rest from reference TRBV11-2 and TRBJ2-3): EAGVAQSPRYKIIEKRQSVAFWCNPISGHATLYWYQQILGQGPKLLIQFQNNGVVDDSQLPKDRFSAERLKGVDSTLKIQPAKLEDSAVYLCASIDPSTDTQYFGPGTRLTVL.

This clonotype occurred many times. The V gene is TRBV20-1, the J gene TRBJ1-5; D not resolved. There are 15 residues in the CDR3. V gave up 2 bases and J gave up 5 bases, with 16 bases separating them. Germline loops: CDR1 DFQATT, CDR2 SNEGSKA (reference sequence). This CDR3 reads CSARILRGIHQPQHF. CDR3 in DNA: TGCAGTGCTAGAATTCTGCGAGGGATCCATCAGCCCCAGCATTTT.

This clonotype was observed many times. This sequence joins TRBV7-9 and TRBJ2-7, with D uncertain. Germline loops: CDR1 SEHNR, CDR2 FQNEAQ (reference sequence). With 2 bases removed from V and 6 bases from J, the gap between germline ends came to 8 bases. This CDR3 has 12 residues. The CDR3 nucleotides are TGTGCCAGCAGCTTAATGAATAGCGAGCAGTACTTC. This encodes CASSLMNSEQYF.

The sample holds many counts of this clonotype. The gene calls are TRBV3-1 and TRBJ2-6, with D perhaps TRBD1 (6 bases). V was shortened by 8 bases and J by 0 bases, with 17 bases between the two germline ends. This CDR3 region has 17 residues. Germline CDR1 is LGHDT and CDR2 is YNNKEL (reference sequence). CDR3 nucleotide sequence: TGTGCCAGCTCTATAAGGGGGAAACTCTCTGGGGCCAACGTCCTGACTTTC. Encoded protein: CASSIRGKLSGANVLTF.

Ten or more counts support this clonotype. The chain links TRBV3-1 to TRBJ2-7, with a tentative D call TRBD1 (5 bases). Germline CDR1 is LGHDT and CDR2 is YNNKEL (reference sequence). The CDR3 has 15 amino acids. Trimming removed 2 bases from V and 6 bases from J, with 17 bases in between. The CDR3 nucleotides are TGTGCCAGCAGCCAAATGGGGCAGGCAGTGGTCGAGCAGTACTTC. This sequence encodes CASSQMGQAVVEQYF.